A single sample is the source of the 11 T cell receptor beta chains below, sequenced in a study of identical twins. TCRdb re-derived calls from the 5' RACE reads in MiXCR, one entry per CDR3 protein. The sample has around 290,000 distinct CDR3 sequences, roughly 8.6% seen once. These sequences were also reported in another study, on yellow fever vaccine responses in identical twins.

The material sequenced was CD8+ T cells sorted from blood. The receptors originated from a woman between 18 and 30 years old in good health.

This clonotype appeared a few times. The CDR3 coding sequence is TGTGCCAGTAGTTGGGCGGGAGCCTACGAGCAGTACTTC. Its protein is CASSWAGAYEQYF. The chain employs TRBV19 and TRBJ2-7; TRBD2 matches at 7 bases. This CDR3 has 13 residues. Losses at the gene ends were 5 bases for V and 2 bases for J; bases not matched to a gene: 3. Germline V lookup: CDR1 LNHDA, CDR2 SQIVND (reference sequence).

This clonotype has at least ten counts. The chain has TRBV10-3 and TRBJ2-1; 7 bases fit TRBD2. V trimming: 5 bases; J trimming: 1 base; junction bases outside the gene matches: 8. Germline-derived CDR1 and CDR2 are ENHRY and SYGVKD. This CDR3 is built from 16 residues. The CDR3 reads CAISFPPAGSYNEQFF. The DNA of the CDR3 is TGTGCCATCAGTTTTCCCCCAGCGGGGTCCTACAATGAGCAGTTCTTC.

This clonotype has ten or more counts. The chain recombines TRBV10-3 with TRBJ2-1; D not certain. Trimming took off 2 bases at V and 7 bases at J, with 6 bases between the two ends. CDR3 length equals 12 residues. Germline V lookup: CDR1 ENHRY, CDR2 SYGVKD. The CDR3 coding sequence is TGTGCCATCAGTGAGACACTTAATGAGCAGTTCTTC. Protein product: CAISETLNEQFF.

The chain recombines TRBV6-1 with TRBJ2-5, with TRBD1 matching over 8 bases. Germline V lookup: CDR1 MNHNS, CDR2 SASEGT. The CDR3 totals 16 residues. With 7 bases clipped from V and 1 base from J, the junction kept 11 bases outside the gene matches. Written as DNA, the CDR3 is TGTGCCAGCACCGGACCGGACAGGGAAATCCAAGAGACCCAGTACTTC. Encoded protein: CASTGPDREIQETQYF.

This clonotype was picked up a small number of times. The chain joins TRBV14 to TRBJ2-2, with 9 bases lining up with TRBD1. Germline assignment: CDR1 SGHDN and CDR2 FVKESK. The CDR3 length is 16 residues. V lost 6 bases to trimming and J lost 5 bases; unmatched junction nucleotides: 10. CDR3 residues: CASSKTGGPWTGELFF. The CDR3 DNA follows: TGTGCCAGCAGTAAAACAGGGGGCCCGTGGACCGGGGAGCTGTTTTTT.

The J gene is TRBJ1-1, the V gene TRBV28; 10 bases align to TRBD1. The germline V gene encodes CDR1 MDHEN and CDR2 SYDVKM. V gave up 7 bases and J gave up 8 bases; unmatched junction bases: 4. CDR3 length equals 12 residues. In DNA, the CDR3 is TGTGCCAGCATGGACAGGGGGAAGGAAGCTTTCTTT. It encodes CASMDRGKEAFF.

This clonotype was observed many times. The chain employs TRBV12-3 or TRBV12-4 and TRBJ2-1; 9 positions agree with TRBD2. With 6 bases clipped from V and 6 bases from J, the junction kept 3 bases outside the gene matches. The CDR3 consists of 13 residues. The CDR3 region is CASSPTSGNEQFF. The CDR3 nucleotides are TGTGCCAGCAGCCCGACTAGCGGCAATGAGCAGTTCTTC.

This clonotype was counted only a few times. The CDR3 bases are TGTGCCACCAGCAGAGGGGCAGGGGGCATGAACACTGAAGCTTTCTTT. Encoded protein: CATSRGAGGMNTEAFF. The rearrangement joins TRBV15 to TRBJ1-1; 8 bases are a match to TRBD1. The V gene's germline CDR1 is LNHNV and CDR2 YYDKDF (reference sequence). The trim removed 1 base at V and 0 bases at J, leaving 4 bases unmatched. CDR3 size: 16 residues.

This clonotype was seen more than once but under ten times. The chain combines TRBV7-9 with TRBJ2-7; tentatively, D is TRBD2 (5 bases). The length of the CDR3 is 12 residues. Between the trimmed V and J ends, which lost 8 bases and 7 bases, there was a span of 15 bases. Germline CDR1 is SEHNR and CDR2 is FQNEAQ (reference sequence). The CDR3 loop is CASDEGSGEQYF. The CDR3 nucleotides read TGTGCCAGCGACGAAGGGTCGGGGGAGCAGTACTTC. Full variable domain (outside the CDR3, taken from reference TRBV7-9 and TRBJ2-7): DTGVSQNPRHKITKRGQNVTFRCDPISEHNRLYWYRQTLGQGPEFLTYFQNEAQLEKSRLLSDRFSAERPKGSFSTLEIQRTEQGDSAMYLCASDEGSGEQYFGPGTRLTVT.

This clonotype was seen ten or more times. V gene TRBV7-2 combines with J gene TRBJ2-7; the match to TRBD2 covers 8 bases. Losses at the gene ends were 5 bases for V and 3 bases for J; bases not matched to a gene: 6. The CDR3 contains 14 residues. Germline V gene data show CDR1 as SGHTA and CDR2 as FQGNSA. CDR3 protein: CASSPYGGGYEQYF. CDR3 DNA sequence: TGTGCCAGCAGCCCATACGGGGGGGGCTACGAGCAGTACTTC. Full variable domain (missing parts from reference TRBV7-2 and TRBJ2-7): GAGVSQSPSNKVTEKGKDVELRCDPISGHTALYWYRQSLGQGLEFLIYFQGNSAPDKSGLPSDRFSAERTGGSVSTLTIQRTQQEDSAVYLCASSPYGGGYEQYFGPGTRLTVT.

Only a few counts were recorded for this clonotype. The chain has TRBV4-3 and TRBJ2-1; D is unresolved. This CDR3 contains 14 residues. V lost 3 bases and J lost 5, with 11 bases in between. Germline-derived CDR1 and CDR2 are LGHNA and YSLEER. The CDR3 reads CASSQAGRDNEQFF. CDR3 nucleotides: TGCGCCAGCAGCCAGGCTGGGCGAGACAATGAGCAGTTCTTC.